Following are 12 T cell receptor beta chains from one sample sequenced in a study of blood T cell repertoires in COVID-19. The protocol was immunoSEQ multiplex PCR, while the TCRdb copy is restricted to in-frame clones and leaves out a portion. There are more than 200,000 clones in the sample; roughly 83% occur only once, and about 9% lies in the top ten. The sample taken for sequencing was peripheral blood. These TCRs come from a man older than 75 with acute or convalescent COVID-19.

This clone has just one count. This sequence joins TRBV5-4 and TRBJ2-3; 13 nucleotides align to TRBD2. Germline V CDR1 and CDR2: SGHNT, YYREEE (reference sequence). The trim removed 5 bases at V and 3 bases at J, leaving 6 bases unmatched. The CDR3 runs to 16 residues. Here the CDR3 reads CASRYPGLAGTDTQYF. The CDR3 nucleotides are TGTGCCAGCAGATATCCGGGACTAGCGGGGACAGATACGCAGTATTTT.

The genes are TRBV6-5 and TRBJ2-7; possibly TRBD2 for D (6 bases). The V gene lost 4 bases and the J gene lost 3 bases, with 16 bases spanning the gap. This CDR3 contains 15 residues. Germline CDR1 reads MNHEY; CDR2 reads SVGAGI. CDR3 amino acids: CASSSTRTLSYEQYF. The CDR3 nucleotides read TGTGCCAGCAGTTCGACTAGAACGTTGAGCTACGAGCAGTACTTC.

CDR3 DNA sequence: TGTGCCAGCAGCCAGTTTGGTAAGCAGTACTTC. Its protein product is CASSQFGKQYF. The chain combines TRBV5-4 with TRBJ2-7; no reliable D call. The V and J ends lost 4 bases and 8 bases respectively, with 10 bases between them. The CDR3 contains 11 residues. Germline CDR1 reads SGHNT; CDR2 reads YYREEE (reference sequence).

The chain is built from TRBV6-5 and TRBJ2-3, with a possible D match to TRBD2 (5 bases). V lost 7 bases to trimming and J lost 0 bases, with 11 bases between them. This CDR3 spans 14 amino acids. Germline lookup yields CDR1 MNHEY and CDR2 SVGAGI. Written as DNA, the CDR3 is TGTGCCAGCACCAAGACGGGGAGCACAGATACGCAGTATTTT. It translates to CASTKTGSTDTQYF.

This rearrangement joins TRBV6-5 to TRBJ1-6; the match to TRBD1 covers 7 bases. J lost 9 bases, V lost 6 bases, and 11 bases had no gene match. The germline V gene encodes CDR1 MNHEY and CDR2 SVGAGI. The CDR3 runs to 15 residues. In DNA, the CDR3 is TGTGCCAGCAGCCTCATCGACAGGGCCACTTCACCCCTCCACTTT. Its protein product is CASSLIDRATSPLHF.

The CDR3 here is CASSLKGAAVGNTIYF. The CDR3 nucleotides are TGTGCCAGCAGTTTAAAGGGGGCGGCAGTTGGAAACACCATATATTTT. The chain combines TRBV27 with TRBJ1-3; 7 bases are shared with TRBD1. Germline CDR1 reads MNHEY; CDR2 reads SMNVEV (reference sequence). There are 16 residues in the CDR3. The V segment lost 2 bases and the J segment 3 bases; nucleotides outside the gene matches: 7.

This clone was counted once. This sequence joins TRBV28 and TRBJ2-1, with D tentatively TRBD1 (5 bases). CDR1 MDHEN and CDR2 SYDVKM come from the germline V gene. This CDR3 spans 14 amino acids. The germline V and J ends were trimmed by 7 bases and 0 bases, with 10 bases remaining between them. Written as DNA, the CDR3 is TGTGCCAGCACTAGGGGCCGCTCCTACAATGAGCAGTTCTTC. Encoded protein: CASTRGRSYNEQFF.

The rearrangement uses TRBV18 and TRBJ1-2, with no clear D. V dropped 2 bases and J dropped 2 bases, with 9 bases sitting between them. The CDR3 runs 14 residues. In germline, CDR1 is KGHSH, CDR2 LQKENI. The CDR3 is CASSPNSGNYGYTF. The DNA of the CDR3 is TGTGCCAGCTCACCAAATTCGGGGAACTATGGCTACACCTTC. The full variable domain, in which reference TRBV18 and TRBJ1-2 provide the parts outside the CDR3, is NAGVMQNPRHLVRRRGQEARLRCSPMKGHSHVYWYRQLPEEGLKFMVYLQKENIIDESGMPKERFSAEFPKEGPSILRIQQVVRGDSAAYFCASSPNSGNYGYTFGSGTRLTVV.

V and J are TRBV5-1 and TRBJ2-1; 7 bases line up with TRBD1. Germline V gene data show CDR1 as SGHRS and CDR2 as YFSETQ. The CDR3 covers 14 residues. V lost 2 bases to trimming and J lost 4 bases; unmatched junction nucleotides: 3. The CDR3, as DNA: TGCGCCAGCAGCTTAGGACAGGTTTACAATGAGCAGTTCTTC. Its protein is CASSLGQVYNEQFF.

This chain links TRBV27 with TRBJ2-7; 10 positions match TRBD2. CDR1 and CDR2 from the germline V gene are MNHEY and SMNVEV (reference sequence). With V trimmed by 4 bases and J by 6 bases, 9 bases remained unmatched. The CDR3 has 15 amino acids. The CDR3 region has the DNA TGTGCCAGCAGTTCACACCCTAGCGGGAGTACCGAGCAGTACTTC. The encoded protein is CASSSHPSGSTEQYF.

This clone was found a few times. V is TRBV19 and J is TRBJ2-1; 8 bases map to TRBD2. The CDR3 length is 16 residues. V shed 5 bases and J 7 bases; nucleotides not matched to a gene: 13. The V gene's germline CDR1 is LNHDA and CDR2 SQIVND (reference sequence). The chain's CDR3 is CASSESGGAARNEQFF. CDR3 bases: TGTGCCAGTAGTGAAAGCGGGGGCGCCGCCCGAAATGAGCAGTTCTTC.

J is TRBJ2-3 and V is TRBV18, with 7 bases lining up with TRBD1. CDR3 length: 17 amino acids. J was trimmed by 0 bases and V by 2 bases; bases with no gene match: 8. In germline, CDR1 is KGHSH, CDR2 LQKENI. The CDR3, as DNA: TGTGCCAGCTCACCAACATCTGGGACAGCTAGCACAGATACGCAGTATTTT. Protein sequence: CASSPTSGTASTDTQYF. Based on the CDR3 plus reference TRBV18 and TRBJ2-3, the full variable domain is NAGVMQNPRHLVRRRGQEARLRCSPMKGHSHVYWYRQLPEEGLKFMVYLQKENIIDESGMPKERFSAEFPKEGPSILRIQQVVRGDSAAYFCASSPTSGTASTDTQYFGPGTRLTVL.